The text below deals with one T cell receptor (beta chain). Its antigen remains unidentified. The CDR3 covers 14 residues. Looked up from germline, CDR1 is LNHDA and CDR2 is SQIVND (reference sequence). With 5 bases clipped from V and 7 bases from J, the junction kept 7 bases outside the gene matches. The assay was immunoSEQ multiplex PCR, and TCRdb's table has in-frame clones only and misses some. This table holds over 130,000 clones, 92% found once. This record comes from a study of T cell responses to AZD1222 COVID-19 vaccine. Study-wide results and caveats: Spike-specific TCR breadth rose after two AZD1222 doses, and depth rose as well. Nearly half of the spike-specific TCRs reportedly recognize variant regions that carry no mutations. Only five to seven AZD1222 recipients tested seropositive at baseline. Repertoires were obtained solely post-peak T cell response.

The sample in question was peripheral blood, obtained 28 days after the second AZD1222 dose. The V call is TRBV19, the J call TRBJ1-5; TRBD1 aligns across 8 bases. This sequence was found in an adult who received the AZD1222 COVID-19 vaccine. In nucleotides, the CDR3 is TGTGCCAGTAGTGTAACAGGGGGGGAACAGCCCCAGCATTTT. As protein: CASSVTGGEQPQHF.